This TCR beta chain was profiled in a study of blood T cell repertoires in COVID-19. The method was immunoSEQ multiplex PCR; TCRdb's version includes in-frame clones alone and lacks a portion of them. The sample consists of about 220,000 clones, around four fifths of them appearing once. Trimming at V came to 3 bases and at J to 4 bases, leaving 1 base not matched to a gene. The CDR3 length is 13 residues. Germline V CDR1 and CDR2: LNHDA, SQIVND (reference sequence). The receptor's source is a man aged 25 to 40 with active or convalescent COVID-19. The sequenced sample consisted of peripheral blood. The chain joins TRBV19 to TRBJ2-7; 9 bases map to TRBD1. The CDR3 DNA is TGTGCCAGTAGTATGGACAGGGGATACGAGCAGTACTTC. Translated: CASSMDRGYEQYF.